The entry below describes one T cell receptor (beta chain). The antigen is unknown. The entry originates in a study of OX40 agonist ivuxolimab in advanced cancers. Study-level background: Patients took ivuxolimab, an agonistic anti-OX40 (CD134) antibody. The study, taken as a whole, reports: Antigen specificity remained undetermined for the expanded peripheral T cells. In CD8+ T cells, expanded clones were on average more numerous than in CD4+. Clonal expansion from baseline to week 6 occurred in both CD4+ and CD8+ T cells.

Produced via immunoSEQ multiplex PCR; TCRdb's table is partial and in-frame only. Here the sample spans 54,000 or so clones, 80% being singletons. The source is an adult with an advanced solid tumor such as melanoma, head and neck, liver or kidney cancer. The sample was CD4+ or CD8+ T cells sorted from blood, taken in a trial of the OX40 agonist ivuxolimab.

CDR3 protein: CASSRNGRLSSYNEQFF. The CDR3 DNA reads TGTGCCAGTAGTCGGAACGGACGGCTCAGCTCCTACAATGAGCAGTTCTTC. The gene calls are TRBV19 and TRBJ2-1; D unresolved. This CDR3 contains 17 residues. Germline CDR1 and CDR2: LNHDA and SQIVND (reference sequence). Between the trimmed V and J ends, which lost 5 bases and 0 bases, there was a span of 17 bases.